Listed here are 10 T cell receptor beta chains from one sample, sequenced in a study of shared T cell receptors in the human thymus. Method: immunoSEQ multiplex PCR; TCRdb's copy keeps in-frame clones and lacks some. The top ten hold about 0.0098% of the sample, which has approximately 760,000 clones, approximately 85% seen once. These data are also associated with another study on human thymus T cells.

The sample was thymocytes. The receptors were gathered from a girl under three years old with a congenital heart defect.

This clone has just a few counts. The CDR3 nucleotides are TGCGCCAGCAGCCAAGATTGGTCAGCCTTGGAGGACTACGAGCAGTACTTC. This translates into CASSQDWSALEDYEQYF. The chain is built from TRBV4-1 and TRBJ2-7, with D possibly matching TRBD2 (5 bases). CDR1 and CDR2 (germline): MGHRA, YSYEKL. CDR3 length: 17 amino acids. V lost 0 bases and J 3 bases, leaving 18 bases between the germline ends.

The rearrangement links TRBV5-8 to TRBJ1-1; D gene unclear. Germline-derived CDR1 and CDR2 are SGHTS and YDEGEE. V was cut by 4 bases and J by 2 bases, with 12 bases left in between. This CDR3 has 14 residues. CDR3 protein: CASSQVWSNTEAFF. In nucleotides, the CDR3 is TGTGCCAGCAGCCAGGTCTGGTCTAACACTGAAGCTTTCTTT.

The chain employs TRBV6-1 and TRBJ1-6; D perhaps matches TRBD1 (6 bases). The CDR3 loop spans 16 amino acids. V was pared by 4 bases and J by 8 bases, with 18 bases between. Germline assignment: CDR1 MNHNS and CDR2 SASEGT. The CDR3 loop is CASSAGEGGPDSPLHF. The CDR3 DNA is TGTGCCAGCAGTGCAGGGGAGGGAGGACCCGATTCACCCCTCCACTTT.

V and J are TRBV7-2 and TRBJ2-3; the D gene is possibly TRBD1 (6 bases). This CDR3 has 17 residues. Germline V gives CDR1 SGHTA, CDR2 FQGNSA. V lost 1 base, J lost 2 bases, and 16 bases lay in between. The CDR3 DNA reads as TGTGCCAGCAGCTTAGGCTCCCTAGAGGGGGACACAGATACGCAGTATTTT. This codes for CASSLGSLEGDTDTQYF.

This clone was counted a single time. The chain couples TRBV21-1 to TRBJ2-5; the D call in the table, TRBD2, was not verified against the DNA. TRBV21-1 is a pseudogene. This CDR3 is 16 amino acids long. This chain's CDR3 is CASSKLGGGGQETQYF. CDR3 nucleotide sequence: TGTGCCAGCAGCAAACTTGGCGGCGGGGGTCAAGAGACCCAGTACTTC.

This chain connects TRBV12-5 to TRBJ1-4, with 9 bases identical to TRBD1. This CDR3 is built from 20 residues. V was pared by 1 base and J by 3 bases, with 15 bases of the junction left unmatched. The germline V gene has CDR1 LGHNT and CDR2 FRNRAP. This chain's CDR3 is CASGLEPPTDRGAPNEKLFF. CDR3 DNA sequence: TGTGCTAGTGGTTTGGAACCACCGACCGACAGGGGGGCGCCTAATGAAAAACTGTTTTTT.

The genes are TRBV5-1 and TRBJ2-7; D is possibly TRBD2 (6 bases). Trimming took 0 bases from V and 2 from J, leaving 9 bases between them. This CDR3 has 14 residues. Per the germline V gene, CDR1 is SGHRS and CDR2 is YFSETQ. The CDR3 DNA is TGCGCCAGCAGCTTGGGTGGCGGGACCTACGAGCAGTACTTC. This encodes CASSLGGGTYEQYF.

This chain uses TRBV19 with TRBJ2-7; 8 bases map to TRBD2. The CDR3 covers 15 residues. Looked up from germline, CDR1 is LNHDA and CDR2 is SQIVND (reference sequence). After removal of 5 bases from V and 4 bases from J, the junction contained 10 bases not matched to a gene. The CDR3 loop reads CASSSSGGQRYEQYF. The CDR3 region has the DNA TGTGCCAGTAGTTCATCGGGGGGGCAAAGGTACGAGCAGTACTTC.

The chain links TRBV9 to TRBJ1-2, with a weak D call TRBD1 (5 bases). V gave up 5 bases and J gave up 4 bases, with 15 bases separating them. Looked up from germline, CDR1 is SGDLS and CDR2 is YYNGEE. This CDR3 region has 14 residues. The CDR3 DNA sequence: TGTGCCAGCAGGGCCCGGGGGGACTCCTATGGCTACACCTTC. Amino acid sequence: CASRARGDSYGYTF. Full variable domain (missing parts from reference TRBV9 and TRBJ1-2): DSGVTQTPKHLITATGQRVTLRCSPRSGDLSVYWYQQSLDQGLQFLIQYYNGEERAKGNILERFSAQQFPDLHSELNLSSLELGDSALYFCASRARGDSYGYTFGSGTRLTVV.

J is TRBJ1-1 and V is TRBV10-3, with D uncertain. The germline V gene has CDR1 ENHRY and CDR2 SYGVKD. V was shortened by 0 bases and J by 3 bases, with 17 bases between the two germline ends. The CDR3 loop spans 17 amino acids. The CDR3 DNA reads as TGTGCCATCAGTGAGTCGATCGGGGTACGGTCGGACACTGAAGCTTTCTTT. Protein product: CAISESIGVRSDTEAFF.